The present TCR beta chain was sequenced within a study of T cell repertoires in cytomegalovirus infection. Study-level information: TCR beta signatures that were public indicated CMV infection and matching HLA type. Findings and limits, study-wide: The ex vivo response was dominated by HLA-C-restricted CMV-specific TCR beta clonotypes. CMV carriers having the relevant HLA were flagged by cumulative public TCR beta family frequency.

Comment on this clonotype: Its antigen is still unknown.

CDR1 and CDR2 (germline): SEHNR, FQNEAQ (reference sequence). V was trimmed by 11 bases and J by 4 bases, leaving 12 bases between them. This CDR3 comprises 12 residues. MiXCR was run by TCRdb on the reads, yielding one entry per CDR3 protein. The data hold approximately 500,000 distinct CDR3 sequences, with 16% observed a single time. The chain has TRBV7-9 and TRBJ1-3; D might be TRBD1 (6 bases). The TCR sequence derives from a human donor in good health (CMV status not recorded). Some clones in this sample may be carry-over from other donors' samples. Sequenced: CD8+ T cells from PBMCs. The CDR3 reads CAGRGPGNTIYF. CDR3 sequence (DNA): TGTGCCGGGCGGGGGCCAGGAAACACCATATATTTT.